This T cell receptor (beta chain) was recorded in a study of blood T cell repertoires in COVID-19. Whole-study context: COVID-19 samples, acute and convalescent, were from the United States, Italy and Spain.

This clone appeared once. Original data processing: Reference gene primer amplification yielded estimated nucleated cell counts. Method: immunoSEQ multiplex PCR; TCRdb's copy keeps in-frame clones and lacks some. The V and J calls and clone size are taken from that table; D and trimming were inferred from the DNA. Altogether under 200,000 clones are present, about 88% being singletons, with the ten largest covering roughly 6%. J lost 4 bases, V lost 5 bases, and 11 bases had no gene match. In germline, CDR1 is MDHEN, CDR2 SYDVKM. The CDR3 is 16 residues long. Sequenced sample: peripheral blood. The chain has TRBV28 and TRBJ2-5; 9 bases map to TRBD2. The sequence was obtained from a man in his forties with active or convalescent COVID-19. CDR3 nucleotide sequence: TGTGCCAGCAGTGCCTACCACGGGACTAGCTTAGAGACCCAGTACTTC. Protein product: CASSAYHGTSLETQYF.